The clone carrying this T cell receptor (beta chain) was recorded a few times. Researchers prepared the TCRbeta library using unique molecular identifiers, the study reports. TCRdb re-called the PCR reads with MiXCR, one entry per CDR3 protein. The sample records 600,000 to 700,000 distinct CDR3 sequences, around 16% being singletons. Looked up from germline, CDR1 is MDHEN and CDR2 is SYDVKM. V gave up 10 bases and J gave up 4 bases; unmatched junction bases: 11. CDR3 length equals 14 residues. The sample comes from a study of T-cell reconstitution after alpha-beta-depleted transplantation in children.

The receptor's source is a human donor who donated a stem cell graft to a child with acute myeloid leukemia. The material was PBMCs from the stem cell graft donor, obtained from the stem cell graft. The rearrangement uses TRBV28 and TRBJ2-3, with 7 bases aligning to TRBD1. The CDR3 here is CAIRVTGQSDTQYF. The CDR3, as DNA: TGTGCCATCCGGGTGACAGGGCAATCAGATACGCAGTATTTT.